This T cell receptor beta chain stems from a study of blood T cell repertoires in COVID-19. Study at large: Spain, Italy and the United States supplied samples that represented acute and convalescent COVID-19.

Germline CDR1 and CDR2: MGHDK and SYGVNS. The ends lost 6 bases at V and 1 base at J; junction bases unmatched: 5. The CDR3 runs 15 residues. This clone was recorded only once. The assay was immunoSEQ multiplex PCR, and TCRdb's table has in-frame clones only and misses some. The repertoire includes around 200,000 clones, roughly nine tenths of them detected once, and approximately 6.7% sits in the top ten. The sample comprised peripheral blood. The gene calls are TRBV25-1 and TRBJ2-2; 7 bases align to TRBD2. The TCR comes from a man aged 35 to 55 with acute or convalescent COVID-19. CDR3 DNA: TGTGCCAGCAGCTTATGGGGGGGGAACACCGGGGAGCTGTTTTTT. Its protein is CASSLWGGNTGELFF.